This T cell receptor beta chain is drawn from a study of cytomegalovirus exposure and HLA in healthy donors. The donors (healthy individuals) were bone marrow donors. V dropped 0 bases and J dropped 1 base, with 8 bases sitting between them. Germline values: CDR1 SGHRS, CDR2 YFSETQ. CDR3 length: 14 amino acids. PCR employed 60 Vbeta and 13 Jbeta primers. Clones were sequenced by immunoSEQ multiplex PCR, and TCRdb holds only the in-frame ones, with some missing. The repertoire holds some 150,000 clones, with roughly 80% as singletons. The chain recombines TRBV5-1 with TRBJ2-7, with D uncertain. This clonotype was sampled from a male donor in good health and CMV-seronegative. Material for sequencing was PBMCs. This chain's CDR3 is CASSLVAISYEQYF. CDR3 sequence (DNA): TGCGCCAGCAGCTTGGTCGCGATTTCCTACGAGCAGTACTTC.